The subject of this entry is one T cell receptor (beta chain). Under the authors' procedure: Amplification of reference gene primers was used by the study to estimate nucleated cell counts. The protocol was immunoSEQ multiplex PCR, while the TCRdb copy is restricted to in-frame clones and leaves out a portion. V, J and clone size are those of that table, while D and trimming were read from the DNA. Here the sample spans 300,000 or so clones, around 90% being singletons. The CDR3 has 16 amino acids. Trimming cost V 0 bases and J 4 bases, with 16 bases left between them. CDR1 is MNHEY, CDR2 SMNVEV, per germline (reference sequence). This entry comes from a study of blood T cell repertoires in COVID-19. Study-wide background: Samples of COVID-19 (acute and convalescent) were obtained from the United States, Italy and Spain. In each case, the material was cDNA or gDNA derived from T cells, B-cell-depleted T cells, or PBMCs.

Sequenced sample: peripheral blood. The TCR comes from a man aged 70-80 years with acute or convalescent COVID-19. J is TRBJ2-7 and V is TRBV27, with D possibly matching TRBD2 (5 bases). The CDR3 nucleotides are TGTGCCAGCAGTTTATCTCCAGTACCCTCGGGATACGAGCAGTACTTC. Its protein product is CASSLSPVPSGYEQYF.